This T cell receptor beta chain was obtained from a study of radiation and T cells in renal cell carcinoma. Generated by immunoSEQ multiplex PCR, the TCRdb table keeps only in-frame clones and is missing some. The repertoire includes 100,000 to 150,000 clones, roughly 91% of them detected once, and 5.5% to 6.5% sits in the top ten. This sample's time point: blood 2 weeks post-SBRT. The treatment: 15 Gy SBRT to primary tumor, nephrectomy 4 weeks later. Radiation-treated patients gave blood at baseline, week 2 and week 4. This renal cell carcinoma was of the clear cell type. Germline assignment: CDR1 SGHAT and CDR2 FQNNGV. This CDR3 spans 14 amino acids. Trimming at V came to 0 bases and at J to 8 bases, leaving 3 bases not matched to a gene.

The receptor comes from a woman in her 70s with renal cell carcinoma. The chain couples TRBV11-2 to TRBJ2-2; 7 bases agree with TRBD2. The material sequenced was blood, taken from a patient whose treatment included radiotherapy and nephrectomy. CDR3 loop: CASSLDLGRGELFF. As DNA, the CDR3 is TGTGCCAGCAGCTTAGATCTCGGGAGGGGGGAGCTGTTTTTT.